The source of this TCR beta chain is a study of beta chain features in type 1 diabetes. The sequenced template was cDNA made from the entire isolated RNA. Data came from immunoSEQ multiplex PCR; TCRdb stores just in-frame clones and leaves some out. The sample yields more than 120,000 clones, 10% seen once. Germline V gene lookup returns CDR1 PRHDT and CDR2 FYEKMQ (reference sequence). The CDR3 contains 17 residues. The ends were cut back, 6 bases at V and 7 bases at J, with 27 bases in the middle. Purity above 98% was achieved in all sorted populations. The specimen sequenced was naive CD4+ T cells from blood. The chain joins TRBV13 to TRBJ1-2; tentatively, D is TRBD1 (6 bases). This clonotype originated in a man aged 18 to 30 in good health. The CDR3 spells CASRRPSPLQGLGGYTF. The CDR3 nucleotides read TGTGCCAGCAGGAGACCTTCTCCCCTACAGGGTTTAGGTGGCTACACCTTC.